This TCR beta chain came from a study of T cells in Graves' hyperthyroidism and ophthalmopathy. Overall study context: The authors collected peripheral blood at initial diagnosis, before any treatment.

CDR1 and CDR2 (germline): SGHAT, FQNNGV. V lost 5 bases, J lost 8 bases, and 10 bases lay in between. This CDR3 region has 13 residues. The study's findings and limits: Model-based prediction identified ophthalmopathy a median around 6.7 months prior to its onset.

In regard to this clonotype: Its antigen is not identified.

Stable Graves' hyperthyroidism denoted no ophthalmopathy progression over 18 months. TCR beta CDR3 regions were amplified from RNA transcripts. The HTBI set primed first-round TCR CDR3 RT-PCR. TCRdb re-analysed the multiplex PCR reads in MiXCR, keeping a single row per CDR3 protein. In the table there are about 840,000 distinct CDR3 sequences, roughly 37% of which are singletons. The origin of this receptor is a man between 18 and 35 years old with Graves' hyperthyroidism. The rearrangement joins TRBV11-2 to TRBJ1-6, with unresolved D. Material for sequencing was blood. CDR3 residues: CASSPPAYSPLHF. The DNA of the CDR3 is TGTGCCAGCAGCCCCCCGGCGTATTCACCCCTCCACTTT.